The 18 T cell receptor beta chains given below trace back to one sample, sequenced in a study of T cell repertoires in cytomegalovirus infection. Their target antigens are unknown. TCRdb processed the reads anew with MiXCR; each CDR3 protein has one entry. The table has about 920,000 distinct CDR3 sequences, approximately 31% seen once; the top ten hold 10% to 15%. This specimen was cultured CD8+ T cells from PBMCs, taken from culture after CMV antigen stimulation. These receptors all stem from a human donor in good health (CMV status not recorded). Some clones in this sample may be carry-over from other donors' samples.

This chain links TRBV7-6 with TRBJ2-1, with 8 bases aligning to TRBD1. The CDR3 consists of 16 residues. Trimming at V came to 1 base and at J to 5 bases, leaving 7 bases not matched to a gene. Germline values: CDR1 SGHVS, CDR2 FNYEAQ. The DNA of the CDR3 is TGTGCCAGCAGCTTAGGGTGGGACAGGAGAGACAATGAGCAGTTCTTC. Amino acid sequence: CASSLGWDRRDNEQFF.

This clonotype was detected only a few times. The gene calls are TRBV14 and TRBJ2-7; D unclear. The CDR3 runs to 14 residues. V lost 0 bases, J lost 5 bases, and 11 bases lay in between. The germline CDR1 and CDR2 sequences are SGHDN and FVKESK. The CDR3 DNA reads TGTGCCAGCAGCCAAGATACACTCCCTAACGAGCAGTACGTC. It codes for CASSQDTLPNEQYV.

The CDR3 loop is CASRSTGVEPNSPLHF. CDR3 sequence (DNA): TGTGCCAGCAGATCGACAGGAGTAGAGCCCAATTCACCCCTCCACTTT. This chain connects TRBV10-3 to TRBJ1-6; TRBD1 might be the D (6 bases). The CDR3 is 16 residues long. V gave up 10 bases and J gave up 7 bases, with 23 bases separating them. Germline values: CDR1 ENHRY, CDR2 SYGVKD.

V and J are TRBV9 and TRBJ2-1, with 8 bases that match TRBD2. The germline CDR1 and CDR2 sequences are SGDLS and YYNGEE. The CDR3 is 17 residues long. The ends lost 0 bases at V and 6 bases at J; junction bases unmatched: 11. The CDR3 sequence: CASSVGGRTSPTNEQFF. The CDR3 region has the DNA TGTGCCAGCAGCGTAGGGGGGAGGACTAGCCCCACCAATGAGCAGTTCTTC. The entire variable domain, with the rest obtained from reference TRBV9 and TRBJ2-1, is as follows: DSGVTQTPKHLITATGQRVTLRCSPRSGDLSVYWYQQSLDQGLQFLIQYYNGEERAKGNILERFSAQQFPDLHSELNLSSLELGDSALYFCASSVGGRTSPTNEQFFGPGTRLTVL.

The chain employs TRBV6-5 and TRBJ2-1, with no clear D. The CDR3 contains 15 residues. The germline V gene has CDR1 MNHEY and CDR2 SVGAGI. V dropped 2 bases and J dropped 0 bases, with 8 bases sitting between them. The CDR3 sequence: CASSYMVSSYNEQFF. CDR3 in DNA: TGTGCCAGCAGTTACATGGTCAGCTCCTACAATGAGCAGTTCTTC.

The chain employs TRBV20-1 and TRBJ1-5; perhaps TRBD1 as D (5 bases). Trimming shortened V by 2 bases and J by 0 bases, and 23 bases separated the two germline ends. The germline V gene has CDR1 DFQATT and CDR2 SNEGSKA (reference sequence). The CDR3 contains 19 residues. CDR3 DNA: TGCAGTGCTAGATCTCAGATAAAAAACGGGGCTTATAGCAATCAGCCCCAGCATTTT. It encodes CSARSQIKNGAYSNQPQHF.

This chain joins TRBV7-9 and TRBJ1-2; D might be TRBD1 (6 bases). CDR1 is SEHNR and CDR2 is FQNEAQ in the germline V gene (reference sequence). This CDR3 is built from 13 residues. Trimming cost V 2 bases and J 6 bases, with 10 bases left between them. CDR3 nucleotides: TGTGCCAGCAGCTTACAGGGGTGGCATGGCTACACCTTC. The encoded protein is CASSLQGWHGYTF.

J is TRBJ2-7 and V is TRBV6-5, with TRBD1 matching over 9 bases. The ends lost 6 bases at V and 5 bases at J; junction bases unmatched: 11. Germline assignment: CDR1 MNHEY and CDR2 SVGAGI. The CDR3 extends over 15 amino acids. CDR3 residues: CASSFTGGTGNEQYF. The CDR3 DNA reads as TGTGCCAGCAGCTTTACAGGGGGCACTGGGAACGAGCAGTACTTC.

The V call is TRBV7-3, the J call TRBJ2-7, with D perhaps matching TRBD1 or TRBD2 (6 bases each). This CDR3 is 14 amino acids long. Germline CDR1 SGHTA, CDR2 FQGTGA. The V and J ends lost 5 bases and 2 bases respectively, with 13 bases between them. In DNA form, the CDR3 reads TGTGCCAGCAGCCAACGGGGGCTCCCCTACGAGCAGTACTTC. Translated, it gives CASSQRGLPYEQYF. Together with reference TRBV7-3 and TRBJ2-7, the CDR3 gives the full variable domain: GAGVSQTPSNKVTEKGKYVELRCDPISGHTALYWYRQSLGQGPEFLIYFQGTGAADDSGLPNDRFFAVRPEGSVSTLKIQRTERGDSAVYLCASSQRGLPYEQYFGPGTRLTVT.

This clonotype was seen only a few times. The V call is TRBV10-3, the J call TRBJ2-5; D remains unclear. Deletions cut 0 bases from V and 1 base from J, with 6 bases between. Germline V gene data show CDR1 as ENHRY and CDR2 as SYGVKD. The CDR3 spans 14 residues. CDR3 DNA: TGTGCCATCAGTGAGTCTTCCCGCCAAGAGACCCAGTACTTC. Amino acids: CAISESSRQETQYF.

This CDR3 is CASSFRSGGELFF. CDR3 DNA sequence: TGTGCCAGTAGTTTCCGATCTGGCGGGGAGCTGTTTTTT. This chain links TRBV19 with TRBJ2-2; D ambiguous. The V gene's germline CDR1 is LNHDA and CDR2 SQIVND (reference sequence). V lost 5 bases to trimming and J lost 7 bases, with 11 bases between them. This CDR3 has 13 residues.

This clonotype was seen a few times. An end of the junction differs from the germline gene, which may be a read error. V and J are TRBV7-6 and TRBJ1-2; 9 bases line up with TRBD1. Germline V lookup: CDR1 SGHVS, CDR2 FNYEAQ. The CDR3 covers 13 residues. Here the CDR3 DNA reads TGTGTCAGCAGAGCACAGGGGGCAGAGGGCTACACCTTC. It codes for CVSRAQGAEGYTF.

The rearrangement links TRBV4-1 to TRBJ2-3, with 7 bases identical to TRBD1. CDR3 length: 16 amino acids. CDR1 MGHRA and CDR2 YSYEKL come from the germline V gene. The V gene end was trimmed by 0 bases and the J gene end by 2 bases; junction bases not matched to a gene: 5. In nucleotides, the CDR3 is TGCGCCAGCAGCCAAGAGGGACAGCGGCCCACAGATACGCAGTATTTT. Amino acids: CASSQEGQRPTDTQYF.

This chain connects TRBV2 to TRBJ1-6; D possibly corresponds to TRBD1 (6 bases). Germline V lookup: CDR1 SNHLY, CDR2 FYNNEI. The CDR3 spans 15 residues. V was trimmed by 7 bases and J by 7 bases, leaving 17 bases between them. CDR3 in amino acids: CASMTRGQLNSPLHF. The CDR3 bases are TGTGCCAGCATGACCCGCGGACAGCTAAATTCACCCCTCCACTTT.

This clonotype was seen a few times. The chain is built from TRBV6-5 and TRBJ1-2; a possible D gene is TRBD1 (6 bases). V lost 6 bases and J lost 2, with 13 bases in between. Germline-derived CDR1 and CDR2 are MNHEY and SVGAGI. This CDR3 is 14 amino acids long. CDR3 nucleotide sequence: TGTGCCAGCAGCTACGGACAGCTAAACTATGGCTACACCTTC. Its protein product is CASSYGQLNYGYTF.

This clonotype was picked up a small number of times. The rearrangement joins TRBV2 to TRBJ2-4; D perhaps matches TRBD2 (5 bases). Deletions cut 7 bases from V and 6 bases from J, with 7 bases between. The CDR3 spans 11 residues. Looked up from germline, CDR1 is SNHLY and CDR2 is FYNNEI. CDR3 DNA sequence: TGTGCCAGCATCGGAGGAAACATTCAGTACTTC. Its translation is CASIGGNIQYF.

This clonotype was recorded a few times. The DNA for the CDR3 is TGTGCCAGCAGTTACATCCCAGGGGGAAGCACAGATACGCAGTATTTT. Amino acid sequence: CASSYIPGGSTDTQYF. V is TRBV6-2 or TRBV6-3 and J is TRBJ2-3; the match to TRBD1 covers 7 bases. Trimming at V came to 2 bases and at J to 0 bases, leaving 5 bases not matched to a gene. The CDR3 has 16 residues. CDR1 is MNHEY and CDR2 is SVGEGT in the germline V gene.

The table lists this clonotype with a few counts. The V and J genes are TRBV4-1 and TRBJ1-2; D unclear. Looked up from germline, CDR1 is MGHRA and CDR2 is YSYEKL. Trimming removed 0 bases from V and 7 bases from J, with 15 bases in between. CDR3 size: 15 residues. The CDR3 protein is CASSQDSGLRGGYTF. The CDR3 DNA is TGCGCCAGCAGCCAAGATTCAGGCCTACGGGGTGGCTACACCTTC.